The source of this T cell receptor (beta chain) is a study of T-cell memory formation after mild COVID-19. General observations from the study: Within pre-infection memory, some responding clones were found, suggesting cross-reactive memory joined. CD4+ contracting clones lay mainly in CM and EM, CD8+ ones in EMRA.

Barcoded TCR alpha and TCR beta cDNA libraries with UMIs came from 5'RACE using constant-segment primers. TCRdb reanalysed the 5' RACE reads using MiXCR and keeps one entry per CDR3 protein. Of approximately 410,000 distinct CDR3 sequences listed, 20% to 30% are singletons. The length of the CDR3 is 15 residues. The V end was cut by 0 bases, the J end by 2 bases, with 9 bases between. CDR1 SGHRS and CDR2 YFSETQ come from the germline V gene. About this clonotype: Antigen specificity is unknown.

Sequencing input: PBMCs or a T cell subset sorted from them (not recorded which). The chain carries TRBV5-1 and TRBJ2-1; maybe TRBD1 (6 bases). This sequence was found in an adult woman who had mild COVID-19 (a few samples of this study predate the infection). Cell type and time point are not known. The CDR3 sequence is CASSLVQGPYNEQFF. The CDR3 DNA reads TGCGCCAGCAGCTTGGTACAGGGTCCCTACAATGAGCAGTTCTTC.